This T cell receptor beta chain was captured in a study of blood T cell repertoires in COVID-19. Background on the study: Specimens from acute and convalescent COVID-19 originated in the United States, Italy and Spain. In each case, the material was cDNA or gDNA derived from T cells, B-cell-depleted T cells, or PBMCs.

In this sample, this clone turned up a few times. Seattle researchers signed up patients amid active infection and tracked them longitudinally. Original methodology: Nucleated cell counts were estimated from reference gene primer amplification. The assay was immunoSEQ multiplex PCR, and TCRdb's table has in-frame clones only and misses some. V, J and clone size were drawn from that table, and D and trimming were deduced from the DNA. The profile shows roughly 350,000 clones, roughly 90% of them singletons. The sample consisted of peripheral blood. The receptor comes from a woman aged 65 to 85 with COVID-19, enrolled during active disease.

The CDR3 loop reads CASSQVEGRTQYF. DNA for the CDR3: TGTGCCAGCAGCCAAGTGGAGGGGCGGACCCAGTACTTC. The chain is built from TRBV3-1 (or the pseudogene TRBV3-2) and TRBJ2-5; D is perhaps TRBD2 (6 bases). The CDR3 is made up of 13 amino acids. V was shortened by 1 base and J by 7 bases, with 10 bases between the two germline ends. Germline V gene data show CDR1 as LGHDT and CDR2 as YNNKEL (reference sequence).